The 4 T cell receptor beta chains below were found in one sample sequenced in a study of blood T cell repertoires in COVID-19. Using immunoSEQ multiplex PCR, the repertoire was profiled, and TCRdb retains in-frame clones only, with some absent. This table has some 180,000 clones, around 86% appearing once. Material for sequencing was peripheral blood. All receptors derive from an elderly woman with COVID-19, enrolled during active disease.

DNA of the CDR3: TGTGCCAGTAGTATGGGGCAGGGGGCGATTGAGCAGTACTTC. Translation gives CASSMGQGAIEQYF. The rearrangement links TRBV19 to TRBJ2-7; the match to TRBD1 covers 8 bases. CDR1 LNHDA and CDR2 SQIVND come from the germline V gene (reference sequence). This CDR3 contains 14 residues. After removal of 3 bases from V and 7 bases from J, the junction contained 8 bases not matched to a gene.

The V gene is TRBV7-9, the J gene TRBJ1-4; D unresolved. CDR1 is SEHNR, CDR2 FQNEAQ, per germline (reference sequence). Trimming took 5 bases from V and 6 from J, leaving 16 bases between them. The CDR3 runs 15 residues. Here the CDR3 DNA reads TGTGCCAGCAGCGCCCCGGAGGGATTGGATGAAAAACTGTTTTTT. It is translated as CASSAPEGLDEKLFF.

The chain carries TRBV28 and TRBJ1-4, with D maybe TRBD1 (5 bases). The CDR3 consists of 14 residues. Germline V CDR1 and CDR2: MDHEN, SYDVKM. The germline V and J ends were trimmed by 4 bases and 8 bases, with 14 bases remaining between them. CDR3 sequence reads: CASSSQGLREKLFF. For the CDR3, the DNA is TGTGCCAGCAGTTCGCAGGGTTTACGAGAAAAACTGTTTTTT.

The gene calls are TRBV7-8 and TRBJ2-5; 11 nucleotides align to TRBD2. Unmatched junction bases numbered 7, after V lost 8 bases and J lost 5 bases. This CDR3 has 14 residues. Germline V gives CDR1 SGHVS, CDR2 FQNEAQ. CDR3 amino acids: CASLTSGRGETQYF. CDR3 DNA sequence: TGTGCCAGCTTAACTAGCGGGAGAGGGGAGACCCAGTACTTC.